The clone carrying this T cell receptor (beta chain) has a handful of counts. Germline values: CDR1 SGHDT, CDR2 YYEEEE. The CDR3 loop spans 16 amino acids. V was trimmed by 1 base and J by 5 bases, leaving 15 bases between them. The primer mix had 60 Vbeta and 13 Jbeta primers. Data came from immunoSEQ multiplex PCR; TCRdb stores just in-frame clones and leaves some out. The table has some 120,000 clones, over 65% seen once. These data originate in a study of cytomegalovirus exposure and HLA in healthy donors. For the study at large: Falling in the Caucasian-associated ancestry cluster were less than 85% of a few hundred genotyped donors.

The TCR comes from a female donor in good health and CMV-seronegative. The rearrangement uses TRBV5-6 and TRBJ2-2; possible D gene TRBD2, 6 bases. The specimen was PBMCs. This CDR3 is CASSLSRDAGTGELFF. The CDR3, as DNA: TGTGCCAGCAGCTTGTCCCGGGACGCGGGGACCGGGGAGCTGTTTTTT.